These 22 T cell receptor beta chains were all obtained from the same sample, sequenced in a study of T cell changes during pregnancy in multiple sclerosis. TCRdb's copy holds only in-frame clones and misses some; the assay was immunoSEQ multiplex PCR. This table has tens of thousands of clones, roughly 90% appearing once. Sequencing was performed on peripheral blood, taken after pregnancy. The receptors stem from a female donor in good health, enrolled as a control in a pregnancy study.

This chain joins TRBV2 and TRBJ2-3, with TRBD2 matching 10 bases. The germline CDR1 and CDR2 sequences are SNHLY and FYNNEI. The CDR3 has 17 amino acids. V shed 6 bases, J shed 2 bases, and the junction held 11 bases outside the gene matches. In nucleotides, the CDR3 is TGTGCCAGCAGGGTCCCGGGACTAGCGAGATTCACAGATACGCAGTATTTT. Translating gives CASRVPGLARFTDTQYF.

As DNA, the CDR3 is TGTGCCAGCACCCCGACCGGGGAGCAGCCCCAGCATTTT. This codes for CASTPTGEQPQHF. The genes are TRBV6-6 and TRBJ1-5; no reliable D call. Germline V gene lookup returns CDR1 MNHNY and CDR2 SVGAGI (reference sequence). V was pared by 7 bases and J by 7 bases, with 14 bases between. The length of the CDR3 is 13 residues.

The chain carries TRBV5-8 and TRBJ2-7, with D possibly matching TRBD1 (6 bases). The CDR3 is made up of 15 amino acids. Germline V lookup: CDR1 SGHTS, CDR2 YDEGEE. Trimming cost V 2 bases and J 7 bases, with 19 bases left between them. The CDR3 DNA reads as TGTGCCAGCAGCTTAAGGACAGCCCCACCTCAAGAGCAGTACTTC. This codes for CASSLRTAPPQEQYF.

The chain couples TRBV19 to TRBJ2-3, with 7 bases matching TRBD1. Per the germline V gene, CDR1 is LNHDA and CDR2 is SQIVND (reference sequence). The ends lost 5 bases at V and 4 bases at J; junction bases unmatched: 6. This CDR3 comprises 14 residues. DNA for the CDR3: TGTGCCAGTAGTCTCCGACAGGGCCCAGATACGCAGTATTTT. Protein product: CASSLRQGPDTQYF.

The chain carries TRBV10-1 and TRBJ2-7; TRBD1 agrees at 10 bases. Looked up from germline, CDR1 is WNHNN and CDR2 is SYGVQD (reference sequence). Trimming took 3 bases from V and 4 from J; bases not matched to a gene: 9. This CDR3 spans 16 amino acids. The chain's CDR3 is CASSDSGTGDEYEQYF. The CDR3 coding sequence is TGCGCCAGCAGTGATTCCGGGACAGGGGACGAATACGAGCAGTACTTC.

The V and J genes are TRBV4-3 and TRBJ2-7; no definite D call. The CDR3 covers 13 residues. V was shortened by 0 bases and J by 4 bases, with 7 bases between the two germline ends. From germline, CDR1 is LGHNA and CDR2 YSLEER. The CDR3 loop is CASSQDLGYEQYF. In DNA, the CDR3 is TGCGCCAGCAGCCAAGATCTCGGGTACGAGCAGTACTTC.

This chain uses TRBV28 with TRBJ1-1, with 7 bases fitting TRBD1. Germline lookup yields CDR1 MDHEN and CDR2 SYDVKM. Germline trimming cut 5 bases from V and 3 bases from J; bases unmatched to any gene: 12. CDR3 length equals 16 residues. The CDR3 here is CASSPPLGQTYTEAFF. CDR3 DNA sequence: TGTGCCAGCAGTCCACCCCTGGGACAGACCTACACTGAAGCTTTCTTT.

The V gene is TRBV5-4, the J gene TRBJ2-1; TRBD2 is a possible D gene (6 bases). Germline CDR1 reads SGHNT; CDR2 reads YYREEE (reference sequence). V lost 4 bases to trimming and J lost 0 bases, with 14 bases between them. CDR3 length equals 16 residues. The CDR3 DNA reads as TGTGCCAGCAGCCGGGATAGCGGAAGCTCCTACAATGAGCAGTTCTTC. Translating gives CASSRDSGSSYNEQFF.

This chain joins TRBV28 and TRBJ2-7; D remains ambiguous. The CDR3 covers 14 residues. CDR1 MDHEN and CDR2 SYDVKM come from the germline V gene. V lost 1 base and J lost 2, with 9 bases in between. The CDR3 DNA reads TGTGCCAGCAGTTTATACCAGGTTGCCTACGAGCAGTACTTC. Protein product: CASSLYQVAYEQYF.

The chain recombines TRBV9 with TRBJ2-2; weak D call: TRBD1 (5 bases). V was trimmed by 4 bases and J by 0 bases, leaving 10 bases between them. This CDR3 contains 15 residues. Germline V gives CDR1 SGDLS, CDR2 YYNGEE. CDR3 region: CASSLTGANTGELFF. In nucleotides, the CDR3 is TGTGCCAGCAGCCTTACAGGCGCGAACACCGGGGAGCTGTTTTTT.

The V gene is TRBV28, the J gene TRBJ1-1, with TRBD1 identical over 7 bases. The CDR3 length is 13 residues. Trimming removed 6 bases from V and 5 bases from J; junction bases left unmatched: 6. Germline V gene sequence: CDR1 MDHEN, CDR2 SYDVKM. The CDR3 nucleotides read TGTGCCAGCAGCCCAATCAGGGGGACTGAAGCTTTCTTT. Translation gives CASSPIRGTEAFF. The full variable domain, rest sourced from reference TRBV28 and TRBJ1-1, is DVKVTQSSRYLVKRTGEKVFLECVQDMDHENMFWYRQDPGLGLRLIYFSYDVKMKEKGDIPEGYSVSREKKERFSLILESASTNQTSMYLCASSPIRGTEAFFGQGTRLTVV.

The chain couples TRBV30 to TRBJ2-3, with 7 bases aligning to TRBD2. This CDR3 spans 17 amino acids. The trim removed 0 bases at V and 0 bases at J, leaving 9 bases unmatched. Per the germline V gene, CDR1 is GTSNPN and CDR2 is SVGIG (reference sequence). The CDR3 here is CAWSVPEDSGSTDTQYF. For the CDR3, the DNA is TGTGCCTGGAGTGTACCGGAGGATAGCGGGAGCACAGATACGCAGTATTTT.

This chain uses TRBV5-5 with TRBJ2-5, with 10 bases matching TRBD1. J gave up 5 bases and V 2 bases, and 6 bases lay outside the gene matches. The CDR3 spans 15 residues. The germline V gene has CDR1 SGHKS and CDR2 YYEKEE (reference sequence). The DNA of the CDR3 is TGTGCCAGCAGCTTAACCCCGGGACAGGGGGAGACCCAGTACTTC. Translating it yields CASSLTPGQGETQYF.

The V call is TRBV19, the J call TRBJ2-7, with 7 bases fitting TRBD1. J lost 3 bases, V lost 10 bases, and 18 bases had no gene match. This CDR3 is 16 amino acids long. Germline V CDR1 and CDR2: LNHDA, SQIVND (reference sequence). DNA of the CDR3: TGTGCCACCTCCCCTCAAGGACAGGCTAATCGCTACGAGCAGTACTTC. It codes for CATSPQGQANRYEQYF.

The rearrangement uses TRBV10-3 and TRBJ2-3, with 8 positions matching TRBD2. Germline CDR1 ENHRY, CDR2 SYGVKD. V lost 5 bases and J lost 3; bases outside the gene matches: 4. CDR3 length: 14 amino acids. The CDR3 DNA sequence: TGTGCCATCAGTAACGGGGGGGCAACAGATACGCAGTATTTT. This sequence encodes CAISNGGATDTQYF.

This clone came up once. CDR3 loop: CASSPRSSYEQYF. DNA of the CDR3: TGCGCCAGCAGTCCAAGATCGTCCTACGAGCAGTACTTC. The rearrangement links TRBV4-1 to TRBJ2-5; unclear D gene. The J call is in doubt because the DNA end fits TRBJ2-7 better. The CDR3 runs to 13 residues. The germline gives CDR1 MGHRA, CDR2 YSYEKL.

The genes are TRBV15 and TRBJ2-7; D remains unclear. This CDR3 has 13 residues. V shed 6 bases and J shed 0 bases, with 9 bases lying between them. Germline V gene lookup returns CDR1 LNHNV and CDR2 YYDKDF (reference sequence). The CDR3 here is CATSESSSYEQYF. CDR3 nucleotide sequence: TGTGCCACCAGTGAGTCAAGCTCCTACGAGCAGTACTTC.

This rearrangement joins TRBV29-1 to TRBJ2-3, with 11 bases matching TRBD2. V was pared by 3 bases and J by 2 bases, with 13 bases of the junction left unmatched. The CDR3 runs 18 residues. Germline CDR1 SQVTM, CDR2 ANQGSEA. CDR3 in DNA: TGCAGCGTTGACCCCCCAGGCCCGACTAGCGGGGCCACAGATACGCAGTATTTT. This codes for CSVDPPGPTSGATDTQYF.

The V gene is TRBV11-2, the J gene TRBJ1-1; TRBD1 is a possible D gene (6 bases). The CDR3 extends over 14 amino acids. With 2 bases removed from V and 6 bases from J, the gap between germline ends came to 13 bases. In germline, CDR1 is SGHAT, CDR2 FQNNGV. The CDR3 bases are TGTGCCAGCAGCTTATCAGGGGCTGGGGCTGAAGCTTTCTTT. Translating gives CASSLSGAGAEAFF.

The count of this clone is one. The chain joins TRBV7-8 to TRBJ2-5; 7 bases line up with TRBD2. This CDR3 has 13 residues. V shed 6 bases and J 5 bases; nucleotides not matched to a gene: 6. Germline V CDR1 and CDR2: SGHVS, FQNEAQ. CDR3 loop: CASSWEGSETQYF. The CDR3 nucleotides are TGTGCCAGCAGTTGGGAGGGTTCCGAGACCCAGTACTTC. Full variable domain (rest looked up from reference TRBV7-8 and TRBJ2-5): GAGVSQSPRYKVAKRGQDVALRCDPISGHVSLFWYQQALGQGPEFLTYFQNEAQLDKSGLPSDRFFAERPEGSVSTLKIQRTQQEDSAVYLCASSWEGSETQYFGPGTRLLVL.

V gene TRBV6-1 combines with J gene TRBJ2-3; 9 positions agree with TRBD2. This CDR3 has 15 amino acids. V lost 2 bases and J lost 4; bases outside the gene matches: 4. Germline V gene data show CDR1 as MNHNS and CDR2 as SASEGT. CDR3 bases: TGTGCCAGCAGTGAAAGGGCGGGGGGGCCAGATACGCAGTATTTT. This gives the protein CASSERAGGPDTQYF.

This rearrangement joins TRBV28 to TRBJ2-1; maybe TRBD2 (6 bases). The CDR3 contains 14 residues. Germline assignment: CDR1 MDHEN and CDR2 SYDVKM. Trimming cost V 2 bases and J 6 bases, with 11 bases left between them. The CDR3 loop reads CASSLGGGGNEQFF. CDR3 DNA sequence: TGTGCCAGCAGTTTAGGTGGGGGAGGCAATGAGCAGTTCTTC.